This T cell receptor beta chain was observed in a study of T-cell memory formation after mild COVID-19. Study context: Clusters were largely donor specific.

The CDR3 is made up of 14 amino acids. The ends were cut back, 4 bases at V and 11 bases at J, with 20 bases in the middle. Germline V gene lookup returns CDR1 MNHNS and CDR2 SASEGT. MiXCR was run by TCRdb on the 5' RACE reads, yielding one entry per CDR3 protein. The data show roughly 510,000 distinct CDR3 sequences, with about 18% seen just once and around 7.8% held by the top ten. The TCR originated in an adult woman who had mild COVID-19 (a few samples of this study predate the infection). Cell type and time point are not known. The sample taken for sequencing was PBMCs or a T cell subset sorted from them (not recorded which). This sequence joins TRBV6-1 and TRBJ1-1; no clear D. CDR3 amino acids: CASSATTGSLLAFF. In nucleotides, the CDR3 is TGTGCCAGCAGTGCCACCACTGGGTCACTTCTGGCTTTCTTT.